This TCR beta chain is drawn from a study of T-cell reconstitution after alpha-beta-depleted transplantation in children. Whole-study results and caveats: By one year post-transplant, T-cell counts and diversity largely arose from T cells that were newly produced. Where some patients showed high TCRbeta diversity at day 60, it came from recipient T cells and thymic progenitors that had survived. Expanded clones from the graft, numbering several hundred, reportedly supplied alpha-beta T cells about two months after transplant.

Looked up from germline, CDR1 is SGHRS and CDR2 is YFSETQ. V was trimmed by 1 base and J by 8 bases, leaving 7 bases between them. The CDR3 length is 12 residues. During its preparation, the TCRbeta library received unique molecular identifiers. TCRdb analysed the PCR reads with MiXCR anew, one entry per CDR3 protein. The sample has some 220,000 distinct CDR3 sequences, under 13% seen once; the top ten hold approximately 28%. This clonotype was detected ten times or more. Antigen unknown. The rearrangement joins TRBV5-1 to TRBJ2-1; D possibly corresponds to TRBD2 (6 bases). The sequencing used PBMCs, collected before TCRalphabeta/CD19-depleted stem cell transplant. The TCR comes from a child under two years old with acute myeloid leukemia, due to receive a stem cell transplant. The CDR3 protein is CASSLWGDEQFF. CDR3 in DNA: TGCGCCAGCAGCTTGTGGGGGGATGAGCAGTTCTTC.